These T cell receptor beta chains were read from a single sample in a study of blood T cells in healthy people across ages. A single record per CDR3 protein comes from TCRdb applying MiXCR to the 5' RACE reads. The sample holds more than 800,000 distinct CDR3 sequences, under 45% seen once. The sequencing input was blood. The origin of the receptors is a woman in her sixties or seventies in good health. Both conserved end residues are part of each CDR3. Fields, in order: V gene, D gene, J gene, clone size, CDR3 DNA, CDR3 protein. A D gene is named only where the DNA matches it firmly. Clone size, where shown, is once, few, many, or a class for clones that have expanded.

v_gene: TRBV5-1; d_gene: TRBD2; j_gene: TRBJ2-5; abundance: few; CDR3nt: TGCGCCAGCAGCGTGGGACTAGCCCCCCTGGAGCAGTACTTC; CDR3aa: CASSVGLAPLEQYF
v_gene: TRBV4-2; d_gene: -; j_gene: TRBJ1-5; abundance: -; CDR3nt: TGTGCCAGCAGCCAAGCCCCGTGGCAGCCCCAGCATTTT; CDR3aa: CASSQAPWQPQHF
v_gene: TRBV27; d_gene: TRBD1; j_gene: TRBJ2-7; abundance: -; CDR3nt: TGTGCCAGCAGAAACCCGGCAGGGGGCAACGACGAGCAGTACTTC; CDR3aa: CASRNPAGGNDEQYF
v_gene: TRBV20-1; d_gene: TRBD2; j_gene: TRBJ2-7; abundance: few; CDR3nt: TGCAGTGCCACCACTAGCGGCTCGTACGAGCAGTACTTC; CDR3aa: CSATTSGSYEQYF
v_gene: TRBV29-1; d_gene: -; j_gene: TRBJ2-7; abundance: few; CDR3nt: TGCAGCGTTCTTAGCAGGGTCGGCTACGAGCAGTACTTC; CDR3aa: CSVLSRVGYEQYF
v_gene: TRBV11-2; d_gene: TRBD1; j_gene: TRBJ2-5; abundance: many; CDR3nt: TGTGCCAGCAGCCCACAGGGGGAGACCCAGTACTTC; CDR3aa: CASSPQGETQYF
v_gene: TRBV9; d_gene: -; j_gene: TRBJ2-1; abundance: few; CDR3nt: TGTGCCAGCAGCGTAGGGGTTAATGAGCAGTTCTTC; CDR3aa: CASSVGVNEQFF
v_gene: TRBV6-1; d_gene: -; j_gene: TRBJ1-2; abundance: -; CDR3nt: TGTGCCAGCAGTGAAAAGCCCTTGCCTACTAACTATGGCTACACCTTC; CDR3aa: CASSEKPLPTNYGYTF
v_gene: TRBV5-1; d_gene: -; j_gene: TRBJ2-1; abundance: -; CDR3nt: TGCGCCAGCAGCTTGGACACAAGAAACAATGAGCAGTTCTTC; CDR3aa: CASSLDTRNNEQFF
v_gene: TRBV3-1; d_gene: -; j_gene: TRBJ2-7; abundance: -; CDR3nt: TGTGCCAGCAGCCAAAACGGGCGGCCACCCTACGAGCAGTACTTC; CDR3aa: CASSQNGRPPYEQYF
v_gene: TRBV10-3; d_gene: -; j_gene: TRBJ2-5; abundance: -; CDR3nt: TGTGCCATCAGTGTGGGAGTCGGGCTAGTGGCGACCCAGTACTTC; CDR3aa: CAISVGVGLVATQYF
v_gene: TRBV7-3; d_gene: TRBD1; j_gene: TRBJ2-3; abundance: -; CDR3nt: TGTGCCAGCAGCTTATCCCCAAACAGGGGAGATACGCAGTATTTT; CDR3aa: CASSLSPNRGDTQYF
v_gene: TRBV6-2/TRBV6-3; d_gene: TRBD1; j_gene: TRBJ2-1; abundance: few; CDR3nt: TGTGCCAGCAGTTACCGGAGGACAGGGAGCTCCTACAATGAGCAGTTCTTC; CDR3aa: CASSYRRTGSSYNEQFF
v_gene: TRBV7-6; d_gene: -; j_gene: TRBJ2-7; abundance: -; CDR3nt: TGTGCCAGCAGCGACGCTAAGCCGGGATTGAGGCCTTCTTCCTACGAGCAGTACTTC; CDR3aa: CASSDAKPGLRPSSYEQYF
v_gene: TRBV6-5; d_gene: TRBD2; j_gene: TRBJ2-4; abundance: few; CDR3nt: TGTGCCAGCAGTTACGCGACTAGCGAGTATCAGTACTTC; CDR3aa: CASSYATSEYQYF
v_gene: TRBV19; d_gene: -; j_gene: TRBJ1-2; abundance: -; CDR3nt: TGTGCCAGTAGTATAATCAGGTCTAACTCTGGCTACACCTTC; CDR3aa: CASSIIRSNSGYTF
v_gene: TRBV3-1; d_gene: -; j_gene: TRBJ2-5; abundance: -; CDR3nt: TGTGCCAGCAGCCACGGGAGTAGGTATCCCCAAGAGACCCAGTACTTC; CDR3aa: CASSHGSRYPQETQYF